One sample yielded the 18 T cell receptor beta chains listed below, sequenced in a study of T-cell reconstitution after alpha-beta-depleted transplantation in children (dated by TCRdb to the mid-2010s). Receptor libraries were prepared by PCR. The listed sequencing device is Illumina HiSeq 2500. TCR library preparation used molecular barcoding, with unique molecular identifiers applied to normalize quantification of the TCRbeta repertoire. In-frame beta chains were kept once TCRdb had trimmed the public reads at Q25 with fastp and called clones with MiXCR. For every CDR3 protein sequence, its rows merge into one entry that carries the most common genes and DNA. The sample includes approximately 430,000 distinct CDR3 sequences, with around 15% observed a single time. Around 30% of the sample belongs to the ten largest clones. The treatment or condition label, read with the paper, signifies: allogeneic hematopoietic cell transplantation with graft depleted of TCRalphabeta T cells and CD19 B cells.

The sequenced sample was PBMCs, mostly from graft donor cells, obtained 360 days after TCRalphabeta/CD19-depleted stem cell transplant. These receptors originate from a boy less than two years old who had a stem cell transplant for Wiskott-Aldrich syndrome, so the T cells may come from the graft donor.

In its sample, this clonotype was seen a few times. The V gene is TRBV7-2, the J gene TRBJ2-5; D call uncertain. The CDR3 is 13 amino acids. Trimming pared 2 bases from V and 4 bases from J, leaving 8 bases between. The germline V gene has CDR1 SGHTA and CDR2 FQGNSA. CDR3 residues: CASSLSRTETQYF. Here the CDR3 DNA reads TGTGCCAGCAGCTTATCCAGAACAGAGACCCAGTACTTC.

This chain connects TRBV4-1 to TRBJ2-1; 9 bases align to TRBD2. The CDR3 consists of 15 residues. The ends lost 4 bases at V and 8 bases at J; junction bases unmatched: 9. The germline gives CDR1 MGHRA, CDR2 YSYEKL. The CDR3 protein is CASSLLGLAIDEQFF. The CDR3 bases are TGCGCCAGCAGCCTTCTTGGACTAGCGATCGATGAGCAGTTCTTC.

This clonotype was picked up a small number of times. The chain links TRBV27 to TRBJ2-2; 9 bases align to TRBD2. V was clipped by 6 bases and J by 5 bases; unmatched bases: 10. CDR3 length: 16 residues. Per germline, CDR1 MNHEY and CDR2 SMNVEV (reference sequence). CDR3 sequence reads: CASRSLAGGRTGELFF. In DNA, the CDR3 is TGTGCCAGCAGGTCTCTTGCGGGAGGGAGGACCGGGGAGCTGTTTTTT.

A few counts support this clonotype. The chain has TRBV12-3 or TRBV12-4 and TRBJ1-2, with D perhaps TRBD1 (6 bases). This CDR3 is 14 amino acids long. The germline V and J ends were trimmed by 3 bases and 2 bases, with 10 bases remaining between them. Written as DNA, the CDR3 is TGTGCCAGCAGTTTCGCCGGACAGAACTATGGCTACACCTTC. Protein product: CASSFAGQNYGYTF.

V is TRBV6-5 and J is TRBJ1-1, with D unclear. This CDR3 has 13 residues. CDR1 is MNHEY, CDR2 SVGAGI, per germline. V gave up 0 bases and J gave up 2 bases, with 4 bases separating them. Here the CDR3 reads CASSYSSNTEAFF. The CDR3 nucleotides are TGTGCCAGCAGTTACTCCAGCAACACTGAAGCTTTCTTT.

V is TRBV11-3 and J is TRBJ1-1; D not resolved. Trimming stripped 2 bases from V and 0 bases from J, with 7 bases between. CDR3 size: 14 residues. Germline V lookup: CDR1 SGHNT, CDR2 YENEEA. The CDR3 is CASSLPLLNTEAFF. CDR3 sequence (DNA): TGTGCCAGCAGCTTACCCCTTTTGAACACTGAAGCTTTCTTT.

J is TRBJ2-1 and V is TRBV2; D assignment may be TRBD1 or TRBD2 (5 bases each). The CDR3 runs to 15 residues. Between the trimmed V and J ends, which lost 4 bases and 0 bases, there was a span of 10 bases. Germline CDR1 is SNHLY and CDR2 is FYNNEI. This CDR3 reads CASSAGTVSYNEQFF. The CDR3 coding sequence is TGTGCCAGCAGTGCCGGGACGGTCTCCTACAATGAGCAGTTCTTC.

This clonotype has only a few counts. This chain uses TRBV4-2 with TRBJ2-1; perhaps TRBD1 as D (6 bases). Per the germline V gene, CDR1 is LGHNA and CDR2 is YNFKEQ. Trimming pared 2 bases from V and 7 bases from J, leaving 27 bases between. The CDR3 length is 19 residues. CDR3 in amino acids: CASSQTLGTPKRGWNEQFF. As DNA, the CDR3 is TGTGCCAGCAGCCAAACTCTCGGGACACCTAAGAGGGGTTGGAATGAGCAGTTCTTC.

The sample holds a few counts of this clonotype. The CDR3, as DNA: TGCGCCAGCAGCCAAGATGGGAGTACAGTCCTATACAATGAGCAGTTCTTC. This translates into CASSQDGSTVLYNEQFF. The rearrangement uses TRBV4-1 and TRBJ2-1, with D tentatively TRBD2 (5 bases). The CDR3 has 17 residues. Trimming took off 0 bases at V and 4 bases at J, with 16 bases between the two ends. Germline CDR1 reads MGHRA; CDR2 reads YSYEKL.

The V call is TRBV5-1, the J call TRBJ2-3; weak D call: TRBD1 (5 bases). Between the trimmed V and J ends, which lost 7 bases and 6 bases, there was a span of 15 bases. The CDR3 loop spans 13 amino acids. CDR1 and CDR2 (germline): SGHRS, YFSETQ. CDR3 sequence: CASRRGFTDTQYF. The DNA for the CDR3 is TGCGCCAGCCGAAGGGGTTTCACGGATACGCAGTATTTT.

This clonotype was detected a few times. The rearrangement joins TRBV5-1 to TRBJ2-4; unclear D gene. This CDR3 comprises 11 residues. Germline V gene sequence: CDR1 SGHRS, CDR2 YFSETQ. V was trimmed by 0 bases and J by 8 bases, leaving 3 bases between them. The CDR3 DNA reads as TGCGCCAGCAGCTTGGGGCACATTCAGTACTTC. Protein: CASSLGHIQYF.

The gene calls are TRBV4-3 and TRBJ2-1, with D possibly being TRBD2 (5 bases). The CDR3 contains 16 residues. CDR1 and CDR2 (germline): LGHNA, YSLEER. The ends were cut back, 0 bases at V and 4 bases at J, with 13 bases in the middle. The CDR3 protein is CASSQDNTGIYNEQFF. CDR3 coding DNA: TGCGCCAGCAGCCAAGATAATACGGGAATTTACAATGAGCAGTTCTTC.

The chain links TRBV3-1 to TRBJ2-2; D remains ambiguous. Deletions cut 0 bases from V and 1 base from J, with 9 bases between. This CDR3 has 16 amino acids. Germline V gives CDR1 LGHDT, CDR2 YNNKEL (reference sequence). CDR3 nucleotides: TGTGCCAGCAGCCAAGAATGGGGTGGGAACACCGGGGAGCTGTTTTTT. This sequence encodes CASSQEWGGNTGELFF.

This chain connects TRBV10-3 to TRBJ2-1; D is unclear. The CDR3 is 12 amino acids. V lost 8 bases and J lost 9, with 14 bases in between. CDR1 ENHRY and CDR2 SYGVKD come from the germline V gene. The chain's CDR3 is CAIGFPWGEQFF. The CDR3 DNA reads as TGTGCCATCGGGTTCCCATGGGGTGAGCAGTTCTTC.

This clonotype was observed a handful of times. The J gene is TRBJ2-7, the V gene TRBV10-3; D possibly uses TRBD1 or TRBD2 (5 bases each). The CDR3 consists of 14 residues. In germline, CDR1 is ENHRY, CDR2 SYGVKD. The ends were cut back, 2 bases at V and 2 bases at J, with 10 bases in the middle. In DNA, the CDR3 is TGTGCCATCAGTGAGACTGGGGGAGCCTACGAGCAGTACTTC. It codes for CAISETGGAYEQYF.

J is TRBJ2-5 and V is TRBV15; no clear D. There are 17 residues in the CDR3. Germline lookup yields CDR1 LNHNV and CDR2 YYDKDF (reference sequence). V shed 0 bases and J shed 0 bases, with 14 bases lying between them. The CDR3 spells CATSRDKLVMYQETQYF. DNA of the CDR3: TGTGCCACCAGCAGAGATAAATTAGTGATGTACCAAGAGACCCAGTACTTC.

This clonotype has a handful of counts. V usage is TRBV7-9 and J usage is TRBJ2-3; 7 nucleotides line up with TRBD1. The V gene's germline CDR1 is SEHNR and CDR2 FQNEAQ (reference sequence). CDR3 length: 17 amino acids. Trimming took 5 bases from V and 3 from J; bases not matched to a gene: 14. In DNA, the CDR3 is TGTGCCAGCAGCCCCCCAGTCGGACAGGTTGGGACAGATACGCAGTATTTT. This translates into CASSPPVGQVGTDTQYF.

The rearrangement links TRBV12-3 or TRBV12-4 to TRBJ1-5, with 11 bases matching TRBD1. The trim removed 3 bases at V and 6 bases at J, leaving 1 base unmatched. This CDR3 is built from 14 residues. CDR3 in amino acids: CASSFGTGGQPQHF. The CDR3 DNA reads as TGTGCCAGCAGTTTTGGGACAGGGGGTCAGCCCCAGCATTTT.